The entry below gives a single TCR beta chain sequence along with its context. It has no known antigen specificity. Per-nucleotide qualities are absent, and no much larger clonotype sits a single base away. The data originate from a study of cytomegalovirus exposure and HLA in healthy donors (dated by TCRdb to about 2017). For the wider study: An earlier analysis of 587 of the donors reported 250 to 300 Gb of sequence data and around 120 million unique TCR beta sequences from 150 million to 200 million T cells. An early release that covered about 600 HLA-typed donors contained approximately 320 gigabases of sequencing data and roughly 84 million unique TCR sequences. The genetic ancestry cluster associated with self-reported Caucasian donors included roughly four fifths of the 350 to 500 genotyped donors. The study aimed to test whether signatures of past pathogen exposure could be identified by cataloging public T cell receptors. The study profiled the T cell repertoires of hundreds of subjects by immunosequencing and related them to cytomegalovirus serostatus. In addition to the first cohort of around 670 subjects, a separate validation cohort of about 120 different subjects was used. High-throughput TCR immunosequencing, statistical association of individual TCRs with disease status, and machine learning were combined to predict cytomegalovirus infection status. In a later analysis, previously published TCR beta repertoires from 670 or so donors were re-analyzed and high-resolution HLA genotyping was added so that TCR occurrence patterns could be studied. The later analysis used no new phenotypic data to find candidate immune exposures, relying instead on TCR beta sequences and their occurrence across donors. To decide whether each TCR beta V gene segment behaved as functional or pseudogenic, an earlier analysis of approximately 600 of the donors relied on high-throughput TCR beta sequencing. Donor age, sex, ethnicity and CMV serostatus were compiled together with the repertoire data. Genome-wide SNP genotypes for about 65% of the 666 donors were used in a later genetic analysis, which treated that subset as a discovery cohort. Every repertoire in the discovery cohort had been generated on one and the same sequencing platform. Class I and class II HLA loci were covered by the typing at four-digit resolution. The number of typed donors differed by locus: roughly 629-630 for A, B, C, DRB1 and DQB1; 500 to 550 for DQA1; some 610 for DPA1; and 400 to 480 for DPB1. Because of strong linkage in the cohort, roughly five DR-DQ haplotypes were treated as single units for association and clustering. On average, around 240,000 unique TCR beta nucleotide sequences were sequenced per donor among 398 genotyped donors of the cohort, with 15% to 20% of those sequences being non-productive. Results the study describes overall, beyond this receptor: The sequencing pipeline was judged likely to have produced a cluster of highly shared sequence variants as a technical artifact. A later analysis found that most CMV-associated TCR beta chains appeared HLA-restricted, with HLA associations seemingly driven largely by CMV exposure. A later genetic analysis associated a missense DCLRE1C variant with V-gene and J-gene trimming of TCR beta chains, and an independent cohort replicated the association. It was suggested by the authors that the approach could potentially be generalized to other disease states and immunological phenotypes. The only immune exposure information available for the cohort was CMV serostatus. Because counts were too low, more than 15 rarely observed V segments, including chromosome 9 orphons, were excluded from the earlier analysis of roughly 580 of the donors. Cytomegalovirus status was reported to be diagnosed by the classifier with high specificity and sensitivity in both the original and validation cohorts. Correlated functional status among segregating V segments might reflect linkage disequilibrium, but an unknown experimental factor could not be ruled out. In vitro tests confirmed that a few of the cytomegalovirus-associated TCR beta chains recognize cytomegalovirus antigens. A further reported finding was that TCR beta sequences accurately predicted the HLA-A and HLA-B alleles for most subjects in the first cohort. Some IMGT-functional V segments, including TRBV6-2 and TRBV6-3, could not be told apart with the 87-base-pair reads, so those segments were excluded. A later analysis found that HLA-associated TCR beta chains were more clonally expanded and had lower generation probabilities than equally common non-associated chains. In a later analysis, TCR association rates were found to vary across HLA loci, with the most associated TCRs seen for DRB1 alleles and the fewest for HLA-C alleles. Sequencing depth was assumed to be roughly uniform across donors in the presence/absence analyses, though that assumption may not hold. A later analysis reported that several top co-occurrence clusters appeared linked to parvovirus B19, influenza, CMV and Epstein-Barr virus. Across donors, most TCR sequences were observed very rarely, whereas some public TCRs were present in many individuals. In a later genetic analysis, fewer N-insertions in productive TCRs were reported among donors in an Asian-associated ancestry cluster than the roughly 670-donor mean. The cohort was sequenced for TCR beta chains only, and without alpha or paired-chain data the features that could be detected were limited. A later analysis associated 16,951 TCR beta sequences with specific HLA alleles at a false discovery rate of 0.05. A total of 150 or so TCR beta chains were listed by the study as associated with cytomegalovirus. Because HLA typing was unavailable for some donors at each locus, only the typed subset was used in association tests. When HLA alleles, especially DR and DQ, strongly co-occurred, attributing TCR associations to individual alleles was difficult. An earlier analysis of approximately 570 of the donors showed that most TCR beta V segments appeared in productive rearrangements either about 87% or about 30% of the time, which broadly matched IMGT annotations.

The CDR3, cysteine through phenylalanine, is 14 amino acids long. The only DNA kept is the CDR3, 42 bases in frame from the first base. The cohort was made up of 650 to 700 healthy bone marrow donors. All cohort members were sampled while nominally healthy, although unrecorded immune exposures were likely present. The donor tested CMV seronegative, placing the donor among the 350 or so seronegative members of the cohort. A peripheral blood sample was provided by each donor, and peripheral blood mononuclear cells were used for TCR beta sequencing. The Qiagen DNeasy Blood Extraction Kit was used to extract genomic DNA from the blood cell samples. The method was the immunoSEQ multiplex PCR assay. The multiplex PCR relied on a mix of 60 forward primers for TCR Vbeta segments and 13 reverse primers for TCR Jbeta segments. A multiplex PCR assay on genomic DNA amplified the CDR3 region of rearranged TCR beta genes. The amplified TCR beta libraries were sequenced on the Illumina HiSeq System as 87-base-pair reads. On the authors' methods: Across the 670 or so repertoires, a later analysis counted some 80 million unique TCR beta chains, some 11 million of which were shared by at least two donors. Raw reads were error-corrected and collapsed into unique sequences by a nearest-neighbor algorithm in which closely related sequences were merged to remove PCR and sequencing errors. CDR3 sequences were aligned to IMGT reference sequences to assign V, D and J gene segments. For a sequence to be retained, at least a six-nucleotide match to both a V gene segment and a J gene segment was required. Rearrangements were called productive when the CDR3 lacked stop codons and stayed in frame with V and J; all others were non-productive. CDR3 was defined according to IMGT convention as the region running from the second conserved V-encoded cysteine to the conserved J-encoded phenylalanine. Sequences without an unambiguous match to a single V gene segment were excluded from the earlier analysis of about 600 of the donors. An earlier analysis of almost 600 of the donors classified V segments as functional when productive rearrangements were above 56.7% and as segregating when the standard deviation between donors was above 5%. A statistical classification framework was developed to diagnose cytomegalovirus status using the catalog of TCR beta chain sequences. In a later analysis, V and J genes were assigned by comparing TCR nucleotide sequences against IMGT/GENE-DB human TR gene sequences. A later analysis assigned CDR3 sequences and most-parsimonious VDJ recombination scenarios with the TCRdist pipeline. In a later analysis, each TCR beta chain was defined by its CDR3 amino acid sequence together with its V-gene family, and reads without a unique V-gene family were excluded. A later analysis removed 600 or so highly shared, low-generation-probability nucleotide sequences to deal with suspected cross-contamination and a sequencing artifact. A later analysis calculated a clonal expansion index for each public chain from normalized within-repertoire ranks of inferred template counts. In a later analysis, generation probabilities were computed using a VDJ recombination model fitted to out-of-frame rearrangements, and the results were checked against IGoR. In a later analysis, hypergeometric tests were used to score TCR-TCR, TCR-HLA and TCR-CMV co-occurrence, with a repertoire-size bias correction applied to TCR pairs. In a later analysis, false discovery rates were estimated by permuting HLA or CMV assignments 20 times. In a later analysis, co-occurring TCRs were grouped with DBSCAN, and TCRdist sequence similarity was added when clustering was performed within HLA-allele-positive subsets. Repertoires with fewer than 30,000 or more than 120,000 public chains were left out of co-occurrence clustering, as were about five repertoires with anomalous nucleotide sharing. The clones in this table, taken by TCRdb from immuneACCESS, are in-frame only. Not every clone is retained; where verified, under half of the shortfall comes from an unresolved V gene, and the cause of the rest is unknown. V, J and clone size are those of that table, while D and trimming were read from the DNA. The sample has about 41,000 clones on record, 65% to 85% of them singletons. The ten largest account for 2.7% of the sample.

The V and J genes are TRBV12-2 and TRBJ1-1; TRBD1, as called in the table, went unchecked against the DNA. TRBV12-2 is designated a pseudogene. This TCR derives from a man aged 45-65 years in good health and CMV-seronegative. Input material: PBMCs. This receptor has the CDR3 CASRNRQGGTEAFF. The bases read TGTGCAAGTCGCAACAGACAGGGGGGGACTGAAGCTTTCTTT.